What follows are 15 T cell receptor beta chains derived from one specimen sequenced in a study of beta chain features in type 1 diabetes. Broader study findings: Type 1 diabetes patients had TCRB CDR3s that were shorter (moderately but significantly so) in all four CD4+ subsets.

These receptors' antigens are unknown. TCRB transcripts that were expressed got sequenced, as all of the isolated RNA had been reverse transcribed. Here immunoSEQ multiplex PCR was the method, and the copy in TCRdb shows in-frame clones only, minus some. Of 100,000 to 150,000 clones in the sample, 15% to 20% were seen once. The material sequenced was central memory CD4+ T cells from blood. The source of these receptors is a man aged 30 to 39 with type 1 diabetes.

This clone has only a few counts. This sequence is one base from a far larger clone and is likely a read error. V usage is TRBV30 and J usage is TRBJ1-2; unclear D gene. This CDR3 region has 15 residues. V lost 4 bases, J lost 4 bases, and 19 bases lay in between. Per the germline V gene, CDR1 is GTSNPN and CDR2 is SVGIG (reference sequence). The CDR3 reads CAWIVKGSHFYGYTF. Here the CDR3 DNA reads TGTGCCTGGATTGTAAAGGGCAGCCACTTCTATGGCTACACCTTC.

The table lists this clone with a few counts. The DNA for the CDR3 is TGTGCCAGCAGCCAAGTTGACAGGGCCATCAATGAAAAACTGTTTTTT. This sequence encodes CASSQVDRAINEKLFF. The rearrangement uses TRBV4-2 and TRBJ1-4; 7 nucleotides line up with TRBD1. The germline CDR1 and CDR2 sequences are LGHNA and YNFKEQ. This CDR3 is built from 16 residues. The V gene end was trimmed by 1 base and the J gene end by 5 bases; junction bases not matched to a gene: 7.

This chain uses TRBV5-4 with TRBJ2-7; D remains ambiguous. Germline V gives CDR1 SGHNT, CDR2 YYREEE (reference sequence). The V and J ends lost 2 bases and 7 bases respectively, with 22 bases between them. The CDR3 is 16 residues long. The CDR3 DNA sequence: TGTGCCAGCAGCTTAAGGCCCGACACGCTTCTTTGGGAGCAGTACTTC. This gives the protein CASSLRPDTLLWEQYF.

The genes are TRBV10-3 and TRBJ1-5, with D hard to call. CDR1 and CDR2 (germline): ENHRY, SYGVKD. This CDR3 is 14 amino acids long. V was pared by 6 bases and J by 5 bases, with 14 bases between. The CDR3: CAIRSYGEDQPQHF. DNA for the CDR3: TGTGCCATCAGATCTTACGGTGAGGATCAGCCCCAGCATTTT.

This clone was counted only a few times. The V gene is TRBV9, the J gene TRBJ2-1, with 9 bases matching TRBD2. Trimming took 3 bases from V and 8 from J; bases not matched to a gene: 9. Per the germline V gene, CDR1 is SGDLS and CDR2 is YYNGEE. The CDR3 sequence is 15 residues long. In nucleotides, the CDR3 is TGTGCCAGCAGCGGCGCGGGGGGGCCTTTGGATGAGCAGTTCTTC. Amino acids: CASSGAGGPLDEQFF.

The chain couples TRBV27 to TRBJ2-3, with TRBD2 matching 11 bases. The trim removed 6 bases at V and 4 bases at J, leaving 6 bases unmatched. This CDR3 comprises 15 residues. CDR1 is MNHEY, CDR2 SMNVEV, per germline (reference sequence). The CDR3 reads CASRIAGGPSDTQYF. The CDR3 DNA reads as TGTGCCAGCAGAATAGCGGGGGGGCCATCAGATACGCAGTATTTT.

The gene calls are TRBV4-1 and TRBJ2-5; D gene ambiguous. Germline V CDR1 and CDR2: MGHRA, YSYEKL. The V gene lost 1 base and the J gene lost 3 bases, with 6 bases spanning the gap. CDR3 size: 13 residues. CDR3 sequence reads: CASSQGHKETQYF. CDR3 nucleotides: TGCGCCAGCAGCCAAGGACACAAAGAGACCCAGTACTTC.

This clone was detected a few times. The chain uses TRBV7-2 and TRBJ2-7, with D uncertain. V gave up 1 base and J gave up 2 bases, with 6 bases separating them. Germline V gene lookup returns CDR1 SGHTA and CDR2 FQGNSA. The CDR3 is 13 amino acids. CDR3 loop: CASSLEWPYEQYF. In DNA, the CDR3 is TGTGCCAGCAGCTTAGAGTGGCCCTACGAGCAGTACTTC.

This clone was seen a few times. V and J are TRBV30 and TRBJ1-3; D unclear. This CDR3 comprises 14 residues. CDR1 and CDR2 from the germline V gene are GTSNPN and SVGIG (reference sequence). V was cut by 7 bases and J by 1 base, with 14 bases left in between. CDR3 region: CALSGKGSGNTIYF. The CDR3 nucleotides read TGTGCCTTGAGCGGCAAGGGTTCTGGAAACACCATATATTTT.

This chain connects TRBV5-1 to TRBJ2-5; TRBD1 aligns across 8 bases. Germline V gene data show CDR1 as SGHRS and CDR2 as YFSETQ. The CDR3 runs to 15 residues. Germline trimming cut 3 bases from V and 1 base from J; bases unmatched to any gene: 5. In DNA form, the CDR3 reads TGCGCCAGCAGCTCGACAACAGGGGGCCAAGAGACCCAGTACTTC. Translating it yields CASSSTTGGQETQYF.

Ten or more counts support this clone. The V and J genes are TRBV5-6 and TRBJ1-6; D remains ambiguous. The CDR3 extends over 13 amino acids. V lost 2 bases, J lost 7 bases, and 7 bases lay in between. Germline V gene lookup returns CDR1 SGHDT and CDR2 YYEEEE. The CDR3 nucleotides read TGTGCCAGCAGCTTTTTAGAGAATTCACCCCTCCACTTT. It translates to CASSFLENSPLHF.

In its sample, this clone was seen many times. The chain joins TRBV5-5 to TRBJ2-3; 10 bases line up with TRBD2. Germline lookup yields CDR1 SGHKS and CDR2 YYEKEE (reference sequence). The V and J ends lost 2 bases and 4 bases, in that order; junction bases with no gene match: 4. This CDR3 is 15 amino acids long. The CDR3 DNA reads TGTGCCAGCAGCTTTAGCGGGGGGATCGCAGATACGCAGTATTTT. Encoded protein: CASSFSGGIADTQYF.

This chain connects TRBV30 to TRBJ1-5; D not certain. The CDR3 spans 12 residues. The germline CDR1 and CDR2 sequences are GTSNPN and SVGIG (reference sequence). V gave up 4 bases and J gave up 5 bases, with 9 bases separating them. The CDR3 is CAWNRDYQPQHF. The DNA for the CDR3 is TGTGCCTGGAATCGGGATTATCAGCCCCAGCATTTT.

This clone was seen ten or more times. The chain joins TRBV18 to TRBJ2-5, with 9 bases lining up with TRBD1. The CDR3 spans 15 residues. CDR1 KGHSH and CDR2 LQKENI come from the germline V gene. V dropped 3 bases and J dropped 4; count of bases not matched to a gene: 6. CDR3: CASSPSVGQGETQYF. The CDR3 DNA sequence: TGTGCCAGCTCACCTAGCGTGGGACAGGGAGAGACCCAGTACTTC.

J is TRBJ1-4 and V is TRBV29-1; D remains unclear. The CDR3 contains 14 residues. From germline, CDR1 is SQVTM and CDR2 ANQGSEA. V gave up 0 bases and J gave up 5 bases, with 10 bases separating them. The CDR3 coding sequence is TGCAGCGTTGAAGATCCGGCGGGAAATGAAAAACTGTTTTTT. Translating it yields CSVEDPAGNEKLFF.